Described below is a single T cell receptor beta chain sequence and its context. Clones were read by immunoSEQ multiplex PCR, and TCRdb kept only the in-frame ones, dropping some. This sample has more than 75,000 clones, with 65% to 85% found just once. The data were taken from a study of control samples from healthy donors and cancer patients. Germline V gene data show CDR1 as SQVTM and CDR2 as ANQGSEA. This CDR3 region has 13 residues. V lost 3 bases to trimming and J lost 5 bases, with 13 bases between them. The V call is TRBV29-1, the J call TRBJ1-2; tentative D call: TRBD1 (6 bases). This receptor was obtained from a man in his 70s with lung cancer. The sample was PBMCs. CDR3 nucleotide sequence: TGCAGCGTTGACAGGGGATCCTGGTATGGCTACACCTTC. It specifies CSVDRGSWYGYTF.